This T cell receptor beta chain was obtained from a study of T cell responses to AZD1222 COVID-19 vaccine. Study conclusions and caveats: Donors were chiefly white British, with a greater number of females, and clonal diversity was perhaps underestimated. Unmutated variant regions are reportedly targeted by nearly half of spike-specific TCRs. Spike-specific TCR depth and breadth grew after two AZD1222 doses.

CDR1 SNHLY and CDR2 FYNNEI come from the germline V gene. CDR3 length: 13 amino acids. Deletions cut 6 bases from V and 5 bases from J, with 13 bases between. Produced via immunoSEQ multiplex PCR; TCRdb's table is partial and in-frame only. The sample yields about 79,000 clones, 65% to 85% seen once. This clone was observed a handful of times. Its antigen is unidentified. This TCR was recovered from an adult in good health. Here the sequenced sample was peripheral blood, taken on day 0 of AZD1222 vaccination. The chain carries TRBV2 and TRBJ2-5; the D call may be TRBD1 or TRBD2 (5 bases each). CDR3 amino acids: CASSLGRGETQYF. The CDR3 nucleotides are TGTGCCAGCAGCTTGGGGCGAGGGGAGACCCAGTACTTC.